The rows below give T cell receptor beta chains drawn from one sample of a study of T cell repertoires in cytomegalovirus infection. Their target antigens are unknown. TCRdb independently ran MiXCR on the reads; one entry per CDR3 protein. The sample contains about 220,000 distinct CDR3 sequences, 38% of which appear only once. This material consisted of CD8+ T cells from cultured PBMCs, taken from culture after CMV antigen stimulation. The receptors here all came from a human donor in good health (CMV status not recorded). Some clones in this sample may be carry-over from other donors' samples. CDR3s include the opening cysteine and the closing phenylalanine or tryptophan. The D gene is left open where the match is weak. Rows may omit the clone size; those that give it use once, few, many or a size class.

V gene,J gene,D gene,clone size,CDR3 DNA,CDR3 protein
TRBV19,TRBJ1-2,.,few,TGTGCCAGCCGGGACCCGGAGGGCTATGGCTACACCTTC,CASRDPEGYGYTF
TRBV7-2,TRBJ1-5,.,.,TGTGCCAGCAGCACCCCACAAAGGGGCACGCGGCTAAATCAGCCCCAGCATTTT,CASSTPQRGTRLNQPQHF
TRBV6-2/TRBV6-3,TRBJ1-1,.,.,TGTGCCAGCAGTTACCCCCCAAGGGAGGCCACTGAAGCTTTCTTT,CASSYPPREATEAFF
TRBV11-2,TRBJ2-1,TRBD1,few,TGTGCCAGCAGCTTAACACCCCGGGACAGGCACAATGAGCAGTTCTTC,CASSLTPRDRHNEQFF
TRBV20-1,TRBJ2-5,.,once,TGCAGTGCTCGGGGAGGGGGGGACGTGGCCCAGTACTTC,CSARGGGDVAQYF
TRBV27,TRBJ2-1,.,.,TGTGCCAGCAGTTTAAGACTGTTTAATGAGCAGTTCTTC,CASSLRLFNEQFF
TRBV7-9,TRBJ2-2,.,few,TGTGCCAGCAGCTTAGTACAGATGAACACCGGGGAGCTGTTTTTT,CASSLVQMNTGELFF
TRBV12-3/TRBV12-4,TRBJ2-2,.,few,TGTGCCAGCAGTCCCCAGTTTGACAACACCGGGGAGCTGTTTTTT,CASSPQFDNTGELFF
TRBV5-6,TRBJ2-5,.,.,TGTGCCAGCAGCTCCCCCGGGACCCCTCAAGAGACCCAGTACTTC,CASSSPGTPQETQYF
TRBV27,TRBJ1-2,TRBD1,.,TGTGCCAGCAGTTCCCCGACAGGGGGCCTTGGCTACACCTTC,CASSSPTGGLGYTF
TRBV11-2,TRBJ2-6,.,.,TGTGCCAGCAGCTCATTAGGGTCCGGCTTTGAGGGTGGGGCCAACGTCCTGACTTTC,CASSSLGSGFEGGANVLTF
TRBV7-9,TRBJ2-5,.,.,TGTGCCAGCAGCCGGGGAGAGTGGCCCCAGTACTTC,CASSRGEWPQYF
TRBV28,TRBJ2-1,.,.,TGTGCCAGCAGTGACCGGACAGCATACAATGAGCAGTTCTTC,CASSDRTAYNEQFF
TRBV7-9,TRBJ2-7,.,few,TGTGCCAGCAGCCCCAGCAGGACAAGCCAGTACGAGCAGTACTTC,CASSPSRTSQYEQYF
TRBV7-9,TRBJ2-1,TRBD2,.,TGTGCCAGCAGCCCGAGGGAGGGAAGCTCCTACAATGAGCAGTTCTTC,CASSPREGSSYNEQFF
TRBV20-1,TRBJ2-7,TRBD2,.,TGCAGTGCTAGACTAGCGGGAGCCCACGAGCAGTACTTC,CSARLAGAHEQYF
TRBV12-3/TRBV12-4,TRBJ2-1,TRBD2,.,TGTGCCAGCAGTCCACCGGGACTAGTGGTTTACAATGAGCAGTTCTTC,CASSPPGLVVYNEQFF
TRBV7-6,TRBJ2-6,.,.,TGTGCCAGCAGCTTGGGGTTTGGCTCTGGGGCCAACGTCCTGACTTTC,CASSLGFGSGANVLTF
TRBV6-1,TRBJ2-3,.,.,TGTGCCAGCAGGCCAGGGGACAGCACAGATACGCAGTATTTT,CASRPGDSTDTQYF
TRBV27,TRBJ2-5,.,.,TGTGCCAGCAGGCTCCGGGAGTGGGAGACCCAGTACTTC,CASRLREWETQYF
TRBV7-9,TRBJ2-1,TRBD2,.,TGTGCCAGCAGCTCCGGGACTAGCGGGAGGAGCTCCTACAATGAGCAGTTCTTC,CASSSGTSGRSSYNEQFF
TRBV7-9,TRBJ2-7,.,few,TGTGCCAGCAGCTGGGAACTCTACGAGCAGTACTTC,CASSWELYEQYF
TRBV5-6,TRBJ2-3,TRBD1,few,TGTGCCAGCAGCTTCGGGACAGGGATCGATACGCAGTATTTT,CASSFGTGIDTQYF
TRBV25-1,TRBJ2-1,TRBD2,.,TGTGCCAGCAGTGAAAGACTAGCGGGAGAGAATGGTGAGCAGTTCTTC,CASSERLAGENGEQFF
TRBV4-1,TRBJ1-3,.,few,TGCGCCAGCAGCCAAGACTCGGCTGCTGGAAACACCATATATTTT,CASSQDSAAGNTIYF
TRBV15,TRBJ2-1,TRBD2,.,TGTGCCACCAGCAGAGATATTGTAGCGGGAGAGGACTACAATGAGCAGTTCTTC,CATSRDIVAGEDYNEQFF
TRBV5-4,TRBJ2-3,TRBD2,once,TGTGCCAGCAGCCCCCGGGGGGAGGGTAGCACAGATACGCAGTATTTT,CASSPRGEGSTDTQYF
TRBV11-2,TRBJ2-7,TRBD2,many,TGTGCCAGCAGCCTGGGACTAGCGGGGAGGAGGAACGAGCAGTACTTC,CASSLGLAGRRNEQYF